This passage covers 2 T cell receptor beta chains from one sample sequenced in a study of T cell repertoires in cytomegalovirus infection. These receptors' antigens are unknown. From the reads, TCRdb called clonotypes with MiXCR, one entry per CDR3 protein. The data show 90,000 to 130,000 distinct CDR3 sequences, 10% seen once. The source material was PBMCs, sequenced either directly or after in vitro stimulation (not recorded which). These receptors originate from a human donor in good health (CMV status not recorded). Some clones in this sample may be carry-over from other donors' samples.

This clonotype was seen at least ten times. This sequence joins TRBV7-2 and TRBJ2-4; D remains ambiguous. The length of the CDR3 is 19 residues. V lost 7 bases to trimming and J lost 1 base, with 26 bases between them. Germline V gives CDR1 SGHTA, CDR2 FQGNSA. The chain's CDR3 is CASTEGPLRLRFAKNIQYF. Written as DNA, the CDR3 is TGTGCCAGCACAGAAGGCCCCTTGAGACTTCGTTTTGCCAAAAACATTCAGTACTTC.

This clonotype turned up a few times. CDR3 protein: CASSSYRGEGYEQYF. CDR3 DNA: TGTGCCAGCAGCTCTTACAGGGGGGAAGGCTACGAGCAGTACTTC. The genes are TRBV5-6 and TRBJ2-7; 8 nucleotides match TRBD1. From germline, CDR1 is SGHDT and CDR2 YYEEEE. After removal of 3 bases from V and 3 bases from J, the junction contained 8 bases not matched to a gene. The CDR3 length is 15 residues.